A selection of T cell receptor beta chains follows, all from one sample in a study of blood T cell dynamics during melanoma immunotherapy. Profiled with immunoSEQ multiplex PCR; TCRdb holds only in-frame clones, not every one. The data show around 3,400 clones, approximately 92% seen once. The sample was effector memory CD8+ T cells from blood, taken from a patient treated with checkpoint blockade. These TCRs come from a human donor with melanoma. The CDR3 runs from the conserved cysteine through the conserved F or W. A D gene is named only where the DNA matches it firmly. Only some rows state a clone size, as once, few, many or a class for expanded clones.

CDR3aa | CDR3nt | abundance | v_gene | d_gene | j_gene
CASSVRSNTEAFF | TGTGCCAGCAGTGTCAGAAGCAACACTGAAGCTTTCTTT | few | TRBV9 | . | TRBJ1-1
CASSLTREPQFF | TGTGCCAGCAGTCTTACGCGGGAACCCCAGTTCTTC | . | TRBV27 | . | TRBJ2-1
CASSAGLANNEQFF | TGTGCCAGCAGTGCGGGACTAGCTAACAATGAGCAGTTCTTC | . | TRBV6-5 | TRBD2 | TRBJ2-1
CASSPWGGSYEQYF | TGTGCCAGCAGCCCCTGGGGAGGATCCTACGAGCAGTACTTC | . | TRBV9 | . | TRBJ2-7
CASSLAGLSYEQYF | TGTGCCAGCAGCTTAGCTGGACTCTCCTACGAGCAGTACTTC | . | TRBV13 | . | TRBJ2-7
CATSQWTGWGYTF | TGTGCCACCAGTCAATGGACAGGGTGGGGCTACACCTTC | . | TRBV15 | TRBD1 | TRBJ1-2
CASSLRLAGVPGELFF | TGTGCCAGCAGCTTAAGGTTGGCGGGAGTCCCCGGGGAGCTGTTTTTT | . | TRBV7-8 | TRBD2 | TRBJ2-2
CASSVAPGVQGRGEQYF | TGTGCCAGCAGCGTAGCCCCAGGGGTACAGGGACGGGGGGAGCAGTACTTC | . | TRBV9 | . | TRBJ2-7
CASSSEALRGGNQPQHF | TGTGCCAGCAGCTCGGAGGCCCTGAGAGGGGGCAATCAGCCCCAGCATTTT | . | TRBV5-6 | . | TRBJ1-5
CASSVGGLVVDEQFF | TGTGCCAGCAGCGTAGGCGGACTAGTGGTCGATGAGCAGTTCTTC | . | TRBV9 | TRBD2 | TRBJ2-1
CASSPRDSYGYTF | TGTGCCAGCAGTCCCCGGGACAGCTATGGCTACACCTTC | few | TRBV2 | TRBD1 | TRBJ1-2
CASSRGGGYTF | TGTGCCAGCAGCAGGGGAGGCGGCTACACCTTC | . | TRBV5-6 | . | TRBJ1-2
CASSRVQEDEQFF | TGTGCCAGCAGCCGAGTACAGGAGGATGAGCAGTTCTTC | . | TRBV11-2 | . | TRBJ2-1
CASSLSTDTQYF | TGTGCCAGCAGTTTATCCACAGACACGCAGTATTTT | . | TRBV28 | . | TRBJ2-3
CASSISSGSTNEQFF | TGTGCCAGTAGTATATCTAGCGGGAGCACGAATGAGCAGTTCTTC | . | TRBV19 | TRBD2 | TRBJ2-1
CACQMGNGTRTDTQYF | TGTGCCTGCCAAATGGGGAACGGGACCAGAACAGATACGCAGTATTTT | . | TRBV30 | . | TRBJ2-3
CASSLGDRLLSYNEQFF | TGTGCCAGCAGCTTAGGAGACAGGCTCCTCTCCTACAATGAGCAGTTCTTC | once | TRBV11-2 | . | TRBJ2-1
CASSQVGGENTEAFF | TGCGCCAGCAGCCAAGTTGGGGGGGAGAACACTGAAGCTTTCTTT | . | TRBV4-1 | . | TRBJ1-1
CASSRQGARRSEQFF | TGCGCCAGCAGCCGACAGGGGGCGCGTCGGAGTGAGCAGTTCTTC | . | TRBV4-3 | TRBD1 | TRBJ2-1
CASSHRPGQSNYEQYF | TGTGCCAGCAGCCATAGACCGGGACAGAGTAACTACGAGCAGTACTTC | . | TRBV14 | TRBD1 | TRBJ2-7
CASSIDGNSGNTIYF | TGTGCCAGTAGTATTGACGGTAACTCTGGAAACACCATATATTTT | once | TRBV19 | . | TRBJ1-3
CSARVFGELFF | TGCAGTGCTAGAGTGTTCGGGGAGCTGTTTTTT | . | TRBV20-1 | . | TRBJ2-2
CASSLMAGRGKSYEQYF | TGTGCCAGCAGTTTAATGGCTGGCAGGGGCAAGTCCTACGAGCAGTACTTC | . | TRBV28 | . | TRBJ2-7
CASSEGPGGIVEKLFF | TGTGCCAGCAGTGAAGGACCAGGGGGCATCGTTGAAAAACTGTTTTTT | . | TRBV2 | TRBD1 | TRBJ1-4
CASSPDSSSGSYEQYF | TGTGCCAGCAGCCCGGACAGCTCTAGCGGGAGTTACGAGCAGTACTTC | . | TRBV9 | TRBD2 | TRBJ2-7
CSVETGLGYEQYF | TGCAGCGTTGAAACGGGACTAGGCTACGAGCAGTACTTC | . | TRBV29-1 | TRBD2 | TRBJ2-7
CASSLEFSGIGTDTQYF | TGCGCCAGCAGCTTGGAGTTTAGCGGGATCGGCACAGATACGCAGTATTTT | . | TRBV5-1 | TRBD2 | TRBJ2-3
CASSQSMWTGGNEQYF | TGTGCCAGCAGCCAATCCATGTGGACAGGAGGGAACGAGCAGTACTTC | few | TRBV4-2 | . | TRBJ2-7
CASSQTSHEQFF | TGTGCCAGCAGCCAGACTAGTCATGAGCAGTTCTTC | . | TRBV27 | . | TRBJ2-1
CASSLSSPYNEQFF | TGTGCCAGCAGCTTAAGCTCTCCCTACAATGAGCAGTTCTTC | . | TRBV7-9 | . | TRBJ2-1
CASSELQGVRTGELFF | TGTGCCAGCAGTGAACTCCAGGGTGTTCGTACCGGGGAGCTGTTTTTT | once | TRBV2 | . | TRBJ2-2
CASSLVGGGAFF | TGTGCCAGCAGCTTAGTTGGTGGGGGAGCTTTCTTT | once | TRBV7-8 | . | TRBJ1-1
CASSVPTLAGSSGANVLTF | TGTGCCAGCAGCGTTCCGACTCTAGCGGGTAGCTCTGGGGCCAACGTCCTGACTTTC | . | TRBV9 | TRBD2 | TRBJ2-6
CAISVAQEQFF | TGTGCCATCAGTGTAGCACAAGAGCAGTTCTTC | once | TRBV10-3 | . | TRBJ2-1
CASSLATSGRLGELFF | TGTGCCAGCAGCTTAGCGACTAGCGGGAGGCTCGGGGAGCTGTTTTTT | . | TRBV7-2 | TRBD2 | TRBJ2-2
CATSRDRGSSEQYF | TGTGCCACCAGCAGGGACAGGGGGAGTTCCGAGCAGTACTTC | . | TRBV15 | TRBD1 | TRBJ2-7
CASRWDRASQFPEAFF | TGTGCCAGCAGATGGGACAGGGCCAGCCAATTCCCTGAAGCTTTCTTT | . | TRBV7-2 | TRBD1 | TRBJ1-1
CASSFYGGNGGELFF | TGTGCCAGCAGTTTTTACGGGGGGAATGGCGGGGAGCTGTTTTTT | . | TRBV28 | TRBD2 | TRBJ2-2
CASSQGTGVLEQYF | TGTGCCAGCAGCCAAGGGACGGGAGTGCTCGAGCAGTACTTC | . | TRBV4-2 | . | TRBJ2-7
CASSPGRDYEQYF | TGTGCCAGCAGCCCGGGTCGGGACTACGAGCAGTACTTC | . | TRBV7-3 | . | TRBJ2-7
CASSTTLGYEQFF | TGTGCCAGCAGCACGACACTAGGGTATGAGCAGTTCTTC | . | TRBV7-3 | . | TRBJ2-1
CASSLRGYSNQPQHF | TGTGCCAGCAGTTTAAGGGGGTATAGCAATCAGCCCCAGCATTTT | . | TRBV27 | . | TRBJ1-5
CASRSGRTGGSYEQYF | TGTGCCAGTAGGAGTGGAAGGACAGGGGGCTCCTACGAGCAGTACTTC | . | TRBV19 | TRBD1 | TRBJ2-7
CASRLAGGPSDTQYF | TGTGCCAGCAGACTAGCGGGAGGGCCGTCAGATACGCAGTATTTT | . | TRBV25-1 | TRBD2 | TRBJ2-3
CASSPSTSGRATDTQYF | TGTGCCAGCAGCCCAAGTACTAGCGGGAGGGCCACAGATACGCAGTATTTT | . | TRBV7-9 | TRBD2 | TRBJ2-3
CASSPREPGQEAGYTF | TGTGCCAGCAGCCCCCGGGAGCCGGGCCAAGAGGCTGGCTACACCTTC | . | TRBV7-9 | . | TRBJ1-2
CASSSSWDRPSGEQYF | TGTGCCAGCAGCTCAAGTTGGGACAGACCCTCGGGTGAGCAGTACTTC | once | TRBV7-9 | TRBD1 | TRBJ2-7
CASSANNRDTQYF | TGTGCCAGCAGTGCAAATAACAGAGATACGCAGTATTTT | . | TRBV7-6 | . | TRBJ2-3
CASSEVSRAYEQYF | TGTGCCAGCAGTGAAGTCAGCAGGGCCTACGAGCAGTACTTC | . | TRBV2 | . | TRBJ2-7
CASSRGSRVGYEQYF | TGTGCCAGCAGTCGCGGGAGCAGGGTGGGCTACGAGCAGTACTTC | . | TRBV27 | TRBD2 | TRBJ2-7
CASSVGGGPRVAQYF | TGTGCCAGCAGCGTAGGGGGGGGGCCAAGAGTGGCCCAGTACTTC | . | TRBV9 | . | TRBJ2-5
CASSVQASETQYF | TGTGCCAGCAGCGTCCAGGCCTCGGAGACCCAGTACTTC | . | TRBV9 | . | TRBJ2-5
CASSFRGPNTGELFF | TGTGCCAGTAGTTTTCGGGGGCCGAACACCGGGGAGCTGTTTTTT | . | TRBV19 | . | TRBJ2-2
CASSHRATSEQYF | TGTGCCAGCAGTCACCGGGCCACGTCCGAGCAGTACTTC | . | TRBV27 | . | TRBJ2-7
CASSTGEDSNQPQHF | TGTGCCAGCAGCACCGGGGAGGACAGCAATCAGCCCCAGCATTTT | . | TRBV2 | . | TRBJ1-5
CASSPFSGGSTGELFF | TGCGCCAGCAGCCCCTTTTCCGGGGGGTCCACCGGGGAGCTGTTTTTT | . | TRBV4-3 | TRBD2 | TRBJ2-2
CASSVDLAGEYNEQFF | TGTGCCAGCAGCGTAGATCTAGCGGGGGAGTACAATGAGCAGTTCTTC | . | TRBV9 | TRBD2 | TRBJ2-1
CASSETGGAGTDTQYF | TGTGCCAGCAGCGAAACAGGGGGCGCTGGCACAGATACGCAGTATTTT | . | TRBV9 | TRBD1 | TRBJ2-3
CASSVRELFF | TGTGCCAGCAGTGTGAGGGAACTGTTTTTT | . | TRBV6-5 | . | TRBJ1-4
CASSLRLGVSRGTFF | TGTGCCAGCAGTTTAAGGTTGGGCGTCAGCCGAGGAACTTTCTTT | once | TRBV28 | . | TRBJ1-1